The rows below give T cell receptor beta chains drawn from one sample of a study of blood T cell repertoires in COVID-19. The repertoire was sequenced with immunoSEQ multiplex PCR; TCRdb's copy has only in-frame clones and lacks some. The sample includes 150,000 to 200,000 clones, 75% to 90% of them seen just once. Sequencing was performed on peripheral blood. These receptors were taken from a human donor with acute or convalescent COVID-19. The donor label of this sample is uncertain. The conserved cysteine and the conserved F or W are not part of the CDR3 here. The listing skips clone size in some rows; elsewhere it reads once, few, many or a size class.

once TRBV6-2/TRBV6-3 ASSQKRGLSYEQY
NA TRBV7-2 ASSLAGVRNQPQH
few TRBV5-1 ASSGDRGKKLF
few TRBV14 ASSQDWGTGGYT
NA TRBV14 ASSQRGLDSGANVLT
NA TRBV18 ASSPWDRGEAF
NA TRBV25-1 ASSGGMGIYGYT
NA TRBV30 AWSGGRYSNQPQH
NA TRBV3-1/TRBV3-2 ASSQAGQGLSYEQY
NA TRBV7-3 ASSFSGGLGTEAF
NA TRBV24-1 ATSAKGGGGQPQH
NA TRBV27 ASSLSPGQLYEQY
NA TRBV5-1 ASSLGAHSYYGYT
NA TRBV5-1 ASSLAPAGDNTEAF
NA TRBV5-1 ASSLTGDGANVLT
once TRBV11-1 ASSSLTGGRETQY